Presented here are 9 T cell receptor beta chains from one specimen sequenced in a study of CD8+CD57+ T cells in acquired aplastic anemia. Patients selected for sequencing had displayed CD8+CD57+ cell expansion by flow cytometry. Genomic DNA provided the template from which TCR beta VDJ and CDR3 profiles were obtained. TCRdb reanalysed the reads using MiXCR and keeps one entry per CDR3 protein. The repertoire holds 150,000 or so distinct CDR3 sequences, with roughly 43% as singletons. The sample was sorted CD4+, CD8+, or CD8+CD57+ T cells (not recorded which) from PBMCs. Receptor source: a human donor with aplastic anemia.

The table lists this clonotype with many counts. The genes are TRBV19 and TRBJ1-5; the D is unclear. The CDR3 is made up of 12 amino acids. Germline CDR1 LNHDA, CDR2 SQIVND (reference sequence). V was cut by 5 bases and J by 9 bases, with 11 bases left in between. CDR3 nucleotides: TGTGCCAGTAGTTTCTTGAGAGGGCCCCAGCATTTT. Its translation is CASSFLRGPQHF.

At least ten counts were recorded for this clonotype. The rearrangement joins TRBV7-2 to TRBJ2-7; no clear D. CDR1 SGHTA and CDR2 FQGNSA come from the germline V gene. V was cut by 7 bases and J by 6 bases, with 16 bases left in between. The CDR3 consists of 13 residues. This CDR3 reads CASKQPGQLEQYF. The DNA for the CDR3 is TGTGCCAGCAAACAACCCGGGCAGCTCGAGCAGTACTTC.

This sequence joins TRBV6-1 and TRBJ1-4, with D possibly TRBD1 on 5 matching bases. V lost 2 bases to trimming and J lost 6 bases, with 10 bases between them. The CDR3 length is 14 residues. In germline, CDR1 is MNHNS, CDR2 SASEGT. In nucleotides, the CDR3 is TGTGCCAGCAGTGAAACTGCGACAGATGAAAAACTGTTTTTT. Its translation is CASSETATDEKLFF.

This clonotype was counted at least ten times. This chain links TRBV4-1 with TRBJ1-3, with D possibly being TRBD1 (5 bases). The CDR3 covers 15 residues. The V end lost 3 bases, the J end lost 0 bases, and 9 bases lay between the germline ends. The germline gives CDR1 MGHRA, CDR2 YSYEKL. Written as DNA, the CDR3 is TGCGCCAGCAGCCAGTGGGGCCTCTCTGGAAACACCATATATTTT. This codes for CASSQWGLSGNTIYF.

Comments on this clonotype: This may come from a read error, since a much larger clone is one base off. The CDR3 nucleotides read TGCGCCATCTCGTCGGACCCTCCACCCACCGGGGAGCTGTTTTTT. The encoded protein is CAISSDPPPTGELFF. The chain links TRBV5-1 to TRBJ2-2; D is unresolved. CDR3 size: 15 residues. Germline V gives CDR1 SGHRS, CDR2 YFSETQ. Deletions cut 9 bases from V and 4 bases from J, with 19 bases between.

The chain combines TRBV7-7 with TRBJ2-7; 7 bases line up with TRBD1. The CDR3 is made up of 17 amino acids. Germline CDR1 is SSHAT and CDR2 is FNYEAQ (reference sequence). With V trimmed by 2 bases and J by 0 bases, 10 bases remained unmatched. The CDR3 nucleotides read TGTGCCAGCAGCTTACCTGACCCAAGGACAGGCTCCTACGAGCAGTACTTC. Its translation is CASSLPDPRTGSYEQYF. Full variable domain (remainder filled in from reference TRBV7-7 and TRBJ2-7): GAGVSQSPRYKVTKRGQDVTLRCDPISSHATLYWYQQALGQGPEFLTYFNYEAQPDKSGLPSDRFSAERPEGSISTLTIQRTEQRDSAMYRCASSLPDPRTGSYEQYFGPGTRLTVT.

The genes are TRBV25-1 and TRBJ1-4; TRBD1 might be the D (5 bases). CDR3 length: 16 amino acids. Germline V lookup: CDR1 MGHDK, CDR2 SYGVNS. Trimming removed 4 bases from V and 4 bases from J, with 16 bases in between. The CDR3 region is CASSVRCSGCNEKLFF. The CDR3 DNA sequence: TGTGCCAGCAGTGTAAGATGTTCAGGGTGTAATGAAAAACTGTTTTTT.

The CDR3 DNA is TGTGCCATCAGTGGATCGGGTTCTAGTTCACCCCTCCACTTT. Protein product: CAISGSGSSSPLHF. V gene TRBV10-3 combines with J gene TRBJ1-6; no clear D. Trimming left V 4 bases short and J 9 bases short, with 13 bases between. The CDR3 is made up of 14 amino acids. The V gene's germline CDR1 is ENHRY and CDR2 SYGVKD.

The chain uses TRBV27 and TRBJ2-2; tentative D call: TRBD1 (6 bases). The CDR3 spans 15 residues. Trimming pared 2 bases from V and 5 bases from J, leaving 12 bases between. The germline gives CDR1 MNHEY, CDR2 SMNVEV (reference sequence). The CDR3 sequence: CASSLNRVGTGELFF. CDR3 DNA sequence: TGTGCCAGCAGTTTAAACAGGGTTGGAACCGGGGAGCTGTTTTTT.